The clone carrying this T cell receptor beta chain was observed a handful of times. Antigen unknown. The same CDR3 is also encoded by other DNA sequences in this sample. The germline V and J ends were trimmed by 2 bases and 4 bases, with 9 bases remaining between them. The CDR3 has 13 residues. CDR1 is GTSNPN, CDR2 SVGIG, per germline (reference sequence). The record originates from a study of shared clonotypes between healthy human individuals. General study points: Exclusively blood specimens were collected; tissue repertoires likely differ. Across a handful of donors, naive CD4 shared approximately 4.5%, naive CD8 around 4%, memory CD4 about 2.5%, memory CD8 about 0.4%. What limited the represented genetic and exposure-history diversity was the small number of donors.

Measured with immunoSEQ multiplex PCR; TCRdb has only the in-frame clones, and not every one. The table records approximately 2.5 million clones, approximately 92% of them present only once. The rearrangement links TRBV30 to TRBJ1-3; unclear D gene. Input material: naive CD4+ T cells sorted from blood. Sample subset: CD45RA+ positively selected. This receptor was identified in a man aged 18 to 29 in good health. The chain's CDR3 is CAWSSNSGNTIYF. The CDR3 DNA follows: TGTGCCTGGAGTAGTAACAGCGGAAACACCATATATTTT. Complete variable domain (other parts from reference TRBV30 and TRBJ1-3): SQTIHQWPATLVQPVGSPLSLECTVEGTSNPNLYWYRQAAGRGLQLLFYSVGIGQISSEVPQNLSASRPQDRQFILSSKKLLLSDSGFYLCAWSSNSGNTIYFGEGSWLTVV.